The 8 T cell receptor beta chains below come from one sample, sequenced in a study of cytomegalovirus exposure and HLA in healthy donors. 13 Jbeta primers and 60 Vbeta primers were used for the PCR. Sequenced by immunoSEQ multiplex PCR; TCRdb stores in-frame clones only, minus some. This sample has 110,000 to 150,000 clones, with approximately 82% found just once. The sequenced sample was PBMCs. Receptors were obtained from a woman aged 60 to 75 in good health and CMV-seropositive.

The chain joins TRBV28 to TRBJ2-5; no definite D call. CDR3 length equals 13 residues. The germline V and J ends were trimmed by 5 bases and 0 bases, with 7 bases remaining between them. CDR1 is MDHEN, CDR2 SYDVKM, per germline. CDR3 coding DNA: TGTGCCAGCAGTCGCGGAAACCAAGAGACCCAGTACTTC. Its protein product is CASSRGNQETQYF. The full variable domain, its missing parts supplied by reference TRBV28 and TRBJ2-5, is DVKVTQSSRYLVKRTGEKVFLECVQDMDHENMFWYRQDPGLGLRLIYFSYDVKMKEKGDIPEGYSVSREKKERFSLILESASTNQTSMYLCASSRGNQETQYFGPGTRLLVL.

The chain combines TRBV2 with TRBJ1-3; 9 nucleotides line up with TRBD1. This CDR3 comprises 15 residues. Trimming took 5 bases from V and 0 from J; bases not matched to a gene: 2. Germline-derived CDR1 and CDR2 are SNHLY and FYNNEI. CDR3 DNA: TGTGCCAGCAGTTACAGGGGGCTCTCTGGAAACACCATATATTTT. It codes for CASSYRGLSGNTIYF.

The V gene is TRBV19, the J gene TRBJ1-5; a weak D match, TRBD1 (6 bases). Germline V lookup: CDR1 LNHDA, CDR2 SQIVND (reference sequence). CDR3 length: 14 amino acids. Between the trimmed V and J ends, which lost 4 bases and 2 bases, there was a span of 9 bases. The CDR3 region has the DNA TGTGCCAGTAGTAGAGGGGGGGGCAATCAGCCCCAGCATTTT. Translation: CASSRGGGNQPQHF.

This chain links TRBV30 with TRBJ1-1; D ambiguous. Germline-derived CDR1 and CDR2 are GTSNPN and SVGIG (reference sequence). The CDR3 extends over 13 amino acids. V lost 4 bases, J lost 8 bases, and 17 bases lay in between. CDR3 protein: CAWKMGGRPEAFF. The DNA for the CDR3 is TGTGCCTGGAAAATGGGAGGGAGGCCGGAAGCTTTCTTT.

This clone was recorded once. The CDR3 bases are TGTGCCTGTAACAGGGAAAGCTATGGCTACACCTTC. Its protein is CACNRESYGYTF. The J gene is TRBJ1-2, the V gene TRBV30; possible D gene TRBD1, 6 bases. Germline V gene sequence: CDR1 GTSNPN, CDR2 SVGIG (reference sequence). Trimming took off 6 bases at V and 4 bases at J, with 12 bases between the two ends. The CDR3 spans 12 residues. Combining the CDR3 with reference TRBV30 and TRBJ1-2 gives the whole variable domain SQTIHQWPATLVQPVGSPLSLECTVEGTSNPNLYWYRQAAGRGLQLLFYSVGIGQISSEVPQNLSASRPQDRQFILSSKKLLLSDSGFYLCACNRESYGYTFGSGTRLTVV.

In DNA form, the CDR3 reads TGTGCCAGCAGCTCCACCCGACTCCGGGGAGCCGGGGAGCTGTTTTTT. Protein: CASSSTRLRGAGELFF. The chain employs TRBV7-3 and TRBJ2-2; TRBD2 might be the D (5 bases). CDR1 is SGHTA and CDR2 is FQGTGA in the germline V gene. The CDR3 covers 16 residues. V gave up 4 bases and J gave up 6 bases, with 18 bases separating them.

Remarks on this clone: Additional DNA sequences in this sample encode the identical CDR3. The chain has TRBV7-9 and TRBJ2-5, with 10 bases aligning to TRBD1. Germline CDR1 and CDR2: SEHNR and FQNEAQ (reference sequence). J gave up 4 bases and V 5 bases, and 4 bases lay outside the gene matches. The CDR3 runs 14 residues. CDR3 nucleotides: TGTGCCAGCAGCCGAGACAGGGGGCGAGAGACCCAGTACTTC. Translating it yields CASSRDRGRETQYF.

The chain links TRBV28 to TRBJ2-3; 9 bases are a match to TRBD2. Germline trimming cut 5 bases from V and 3 bases from J; bases unmatched to any gene: 12. CDR3 length: 17 amino acids. Per germline, CDR1 MDHEN and CDR2 SYDVKM. The CDR3 nucleotides are TGTGCCAGCAGTCCCTCCCCCCCGCGGGAGGGGACAGATACGCAGTATTTT. This codes for CASSPSPPREGTDTQYF.